This T cell receptor (beta chain) was documented in a study of blood T cells in healthy people across ages. Using a J-beta primer mix together with a sample-barcoded 5' primer, a second PCR was run for roughly 7 to 12 cycles. MiXCR, applied by TCRdb to the 5' RACE reads, yields one record per CDR3 protein. In the table there are 1 million or so distinct CDR3 sequences, around 25% of which are singletons. CDR3 length: 13 amino acids. Trimming cost V 1 base and J 6 bases, with 8 bases left between them. CDR1 and CDR2 from the germline V gene are LGHDT and YNNKEL (reference sequence). This clonotype was counted a few times. The authors isolated at least 6 million PBMCs per sample. In addition, the sample was reused for a study of T cells of mothers and their children.

This clonotype originated in a girl aged 2 to 9 in good health. The J gene is TRBJ2-3, the V gene TRBV3-1, with D possibly TRBD2 on 6 matching bases. The source material was blood. The CDR3 nucleotides read TGTGCCAGCAGCCAAGGACTAGACGATACGCAGTATTTT. As protein: CASSQGLDDTQYF.